The clone carrying this T cell receptor (beta chain) showed up many times. Its antigen is not identified. This CDR3 spans 15 amino acids. Per the germline V gene, CDR1 is GTSNPN and CDR2 is SVGIG (reference sequence). V was trimmed by 2 bases and J by 3 bases, leaving 13 bases between them. This entry comes from a study of T-cell reconstitution after alpha-beta-depleted transplantation in children. The study's findings and limits: Reportedly, roughly two months post-transplant, alpha-beta T cells arose from several hundred expanded graft clones. When one year had passed after transplant, most T-cell counts and diversity came from newly produced T cells. Recipient T cells and thymic progenitors that survived were the source of the high TCRbeta diversity seen at day 60 in some patients.

This sample's TCRbeta library carried unique molecular identifier barcodes. TCRdb re-analysed the PCR reads in MiXCR, keeping a single row per CDR3 protein. This repertoire shows approximately 500,000 distinct CDR3 sequences, under 12% found once; its top ten account for around 2.2%. The origin of this receptor is a child aged 2-15 years with inherited bone marrow failure, due to receive a stem cell transplant. J is TRBJ2-2 and V is TRBV30; D is possibly TRBD2 (6 bases). The sample was PBMCs, taken before TCRalphabeta/CD19-depleted stem cell transplant. The chain's CDR3 is CAWSPLERDTGELFF. The CDR3 DNA reads TGTGCCTGGAGTCCCCTCGAGCGGGACACCGGGGAGCTGTTTTTT. Supplemented by reference TRBV30 and TRBJ2-2, the full variable domain reads SQTIHQWPATLVQPVGSPLSLECTVEGTSNPNLYWYRQAAGRGLQLLFYSVGIGQISSEVPQNLSASRPQDRQFILSSKKLLLSDSGFYLCAWSPLERDTGELFFGEGSRLTVL.